The text below deals with one T cell receptor beta chain. Repertoires were generated with immunoSEQ multiplex PCR, while TCRdb's copy carries only in-frame clones and drops some. This table holds some 140,000 clones, roughly 92% found once. These data belong to a study of control samples from healthy donors and cancer patients. The CDR3 extends over 13 amino acids. Trimming removed 0 bases at V and 5 bases at J, with 7 bases between. Germline loops: CDR1 KGHSY, CDR2 FQNENV. This TCR was sampled from a man aged 25 to 45 in good health. The chain employs TRBV16 and TRBJ1-1; D is uncertain. Sequenced: blood. The CDR3 protein is CASSQSRGTEAFF. The DNA of the CDR3 is TGTGCCAGCAGCCAATCACGAGGGACTGAAGCTTTCTTT.